These 13 T cell receptor beta chains were all obtained from the same sample, sequenced in a study of T cell responses to AZD1222 COVID-19 vaccine. The protocol was immunoSEQ multiplex PCR, while the TCRdb copy is restricted to in-frame clones and leaves out a portion. The table shows about 150,000 clones, with about 89% occurring only once. Material: peripheral blood, obtained on day 0 of AZD1222 vaccination. The receptors here all came from an adult in good health.

V and J are TRBV28 and TRBJ1-5; D remains ambiguous. Trimming shortened V by 7 bases and J by 4 bases, and 20 bases separated the two germline ends. This CDR3 contains 16 residues. Germline V gives CDR1 MDHEN, CDR2 SYDVKM. The CDR3 nucleotides read TGTGCCAGCACTCCACCCCCCCCACGTAGTAATCAGCCCCAGCATTTT. It specifies CASTPPPPRSNQPQHF.

A single count supports this clone. The chain carries TRBV7-2 and TRBJ2-1, with D possibly being TRBD1 or TRBD2 (5 bases each). The CDR3 has 12 residues. The V gene's germline CDR1 is SGHTA and CDR2 FQGNSA. The V end lost 4 bases, the J end lost 9 bases, and 10 bases lay between the germline ends. CDR3 nucleotides: TGTGCCAGCAGCTCCTTGGGACGTGAGCAGTTCTTC. Translation: CASSSLGREQFF.

The chain has TRBV19 and TRBJ1-2, with TRBD1 as a possible D gene (5 bases). The CDR3 has 15 residues. V was cut by 3 bases and J by 1 base, with 12 bases left in between. Germline-derived CDR1 and CDR2 are LNHDA and SQIVND (reference sequence). Here the CDR3 DNA reads TGTGCCAGTAGTATTCCCGGGACGGTTAACTATGGCTACACCTTC. This sequence encodes CASSIPGTVNYGYTF.

This clone was recorded a few times. The rearrangement uses TRBV19 and TRBJ2-7, with 11 nucleotides matching TRBD2. This CDR3 is built from 16 residues. The ends lost 1 base at V and 5 bases at J; junction bases unmatched: 7. CDR1 is LNHDA, CDR2 SQIVND, per germline (reference sequence). The CDR3 DNA reads as TGTGCCAGTAGTATAGGGGCGACTAGCGGGATTGACGAGCAGTACTTC. This codes for CASSIGATSGIDEQYF.

The chain is built from TRBV28 and TRBJ1-1; a possible D gene is TRBD1 (6 bases). This CDR3 spans 14 amino acids. V gave up 6 bases and J gave up 11 bases, with 22 bases separating them. Germline CDR1 and CDR2: MDHEN and SYDVKM. CDR3 sequence (DNA): TGTGCCAGCAGCCTCCCTAGGTTACAGGGTAGGGCTTTCTTT. This translates into CASSLPRLQGRAFF.

The chain combines TRBV28 with TRBJ2-1, with TRBD2 identical over 15 bases. Looked up from germline, CDR1 is MDHEN and CDR2 is SYDVKM. The CDR3 is 18 residues long. V lost 5 bases, J lost 8 bases, and 13 bases stayed unmatched. The CDR3 DNA sequence: TGTGCCAGCAGTCAAAAGCGGGGACTAGCGGGAGGCCGGGATGAGCAGTTCTTC. It encodes CASSQKRGLAGGRDEQFF.

This chain connects TRBV6-6 to TRBJ2-7; 7 bases align to TRBD1. From germline, CDR1 is MNHNY and CDR2 SVGAGI (reference sequence). The CDR3 is made up of 13 amino acids. V was clipped by 4 bases and J by 5 bases; unmatched bases: 5. The CDR3 protein is CASSSPQGHEQYF. CDR3 bases: TGTGCCAGCAGTTCCCCACAGGGGCACGAGCAGTACTTC.

This chain links TRBV2 with TRBJ1-1; D unresolved. Per germline, CDR1 SNHLY and CDR2 FYNNEI. The CDR3 consists of 14 residues. Trimming removed 5 bases from V and 1 base from J, with 11 bases in between. The CDR3 region is CASSYLQPNTEAFF. The DNA of the CDR3 is TGTGCCAGCAGTTATCTACAGCCGAACACTGAAGCTTTCTTT.

The V call is TRBV5-1, the J call TRBJ2-1; 7 positions agree with TRBD1. Germline CDR1 reads SGHRS; CDR2 reads YFSETQ. There are 13 residues in the CDR3. Unmatched junction bases numbered 5, after V lost 4 bases and J lost 7 bases. CDR3 in DNA: TGCGCCAGCAGCCATTCAGGGGGTAATGAGCAGTTCTTC. Its translation: CASSHSGGNEQFF.

CDR3 protein: CASSPFLALSTDTQYF. DNA for the CDR3: TGCGCCAGCAGCCCCTTTCTAGCGTTAAGCACAGATACGCAGTATTTT. The rearrangement uses TRBV4-3 and TRBJ2-3, with D possibly TRBD2 on 6 matching bases. This CDR3 spans 16 amino acids. The V gene lost 4 bases and the J gene lost 0 bases, with 14 bases spanning the gap. CDR1 LGHNA and CDR2 YSLEER come from the germline V gene.

The chain has TRBV9 and TRBJ2-1, with TRBD2 identical over 9 bases. In germline, CDR1 is SGDLS, CDR2 YYNGEE. The CDR3 totals 16 residues. The trim removed 0 bases at V and 6 bases at J, leaving 7 bases unmatched. CDR3 coding DNA: TGTGCCAGCAGCGTAGGTGGGCTAGCGGGATCCAATGAGCAGTTCTTC. It encodes CASSVGGLAGSNEQFF.

The V gene is TRBV2, the J gene TRBJ1-2; D unclear. CDR1 and CDR2 from the germline V gene are SNHLY and FYNNEI. The CDR3 length is 11 residues. The germline V and J ends were trimmed by 6 bases and 12 bases, with 14 bases remaining between them. CDR3 in amino acids: CASRSTSRDTF. CDR3 bases: TGTGCCAGCAGGTCGACCTCCCGGGACACCTTC.

The V and J genes are TRBV14 and TRBJ1-2; D is possibly TRBD1 (5 bases). The germline CDR1 and CDR2 sequences are SGHDN and FVKESK. There are 12 residues in the CDR3. With 1 base removed from V and 14 bases from J, the gap between germline ends came to 14 bases. This CDR3 is CASSQGGEWKTF. Written as DNA, the CDR3 is TGTGCCAGCAGCCAAGGAGGGGAATGGAAAACCTTC.